These 11 T cell receptor beta chains originate from one sample sequenced in a study of cytomegalovirus exposure and HLA in healthy donors. The PCR used 60 Vbeta and 13 Jbeta primers. Profiled with immunoSEQ multiplex PCR; TCRdb holds only in-frame clones, not every one. The sample holds some 200,000 clones, roughly 78% seen once. The sample was PBMCs. The source of these receptors is a boy aged 5-17 years in good health and CMV-seronegative.

This clone came up a few times. The rearrangement uses TRBV11-2 and TRBJ1-1; D gene unclear. CDR1 is SGHAT, CDR2 FQNNGV, per germline. V lost 4 bases and J lost 2, with 5 bases in between. The CDR3 spans 12 residues. CDR3 amino acids: CASSSVNTEAFF. The CDR3 DNA follows: TGTGCCAGCAGCTCGGTTAACACTGAAGCTTTCTTT.

The chain joins TRBV29-1 to TRBJ2-7; D call uncertain. CDR1 is SQVTM and CDR2 is ANQGSEA in the germline V gene. CDR3 length: 12 amino acids. V lost 0 bases to trimming and J lost 9 bases, with 12 bases between them. CDR3 DNA sequence: TGCAGCGTTGAAGACAGGTACGTCGGGCAGTACTTC. It specifies CSVEDRYVGQYF.

The sample holds one count of this clone. The chain couples TRBV2 to TRBJ1-5; no clear D. Germline V lookup: CDR1 SNHLY, CDR2 FYNNEI. Trimming removed 7 bases from V and 0 bases from J, with 13 bases in between. This CDR3 has 15 amino acids. CDR3 DNA: TGTGCCAGCAAATCGGAGGCAGTTAGCAATCAGCCCCAGCATTTT. This translates into CASKSEAVSNQPQHF.

The CDR3 sequence: CASSSTDRGTYNEQFF. The CDR3 nucleotides read TGTGCCAGCAGTTCGACAGACAGGGGCACCTACAATGAGCAGTTCTTC. The V gene is TRBV27, the J gene TRBJ2-1, with 8 bases aligning to TRBD1. V lost 4 bases, J lost 2 bases, and 7 bases stayed unmatched. Germline V gene data show CDR1 as MNHEY and CDR2 as SMNVEV (reference sequence). There are 16 residues in the CDR3.

V and J are TRBV19 and TRBJ1-5; D is perhaps TRBD1 (5 bases). Germline CDR1 and CDR2: LNHDA and SQIVND (reference sequence). The germline V and J ends were trimmed by 3 bases and 0 bases, with 15 bases remaining between them. The CDR3 is 17 amino acids. In DNA, the CDR3 is TGTGCCAGTAGTATCGAAGGGGCATACGATAGCAATCAGCCCCAGCATTTT. Protein product: CASSIEGAYDSNQPQHF.

The chain joins TRBV9 to TRBJ1-6, with D possibly matching TRBD1 (6 bases). The V end was cut by 3 bases, the J end by 7 bases, with 14 bases between. Germline V gene lookup returns CDR1 SGDLS and CDR2 YYNGEE. CDR3 length: 15 amino acids. CDR3 region: CASSAYGQPNSPLHF. DNA for the CDR3: TGTGCCAGCAGCGCGTACGGACAGCCGAATTCACCCCTCCACTTT.

The CDR3 loop reads CAWSVRTSGRIEQYF. CDR3 bases: TGTGCCTGGAGTGTACGCACTAGCGGGAGAATCGAGCAGTACTTC. The J gene is TRBJ2-7, the V gene TRBV30; 11 positions match TRBD2. Germline lookup yields CDR1 GTSNPN and CDR2 SVGIG (reference sequence). V lost 0 bases, J lost 6 bases, and 7 bases stayed unmatched. The CDR3 totals 15 residues.

This clone was counted only a few times. The chain combines TRBV27 with TRBJ1-1; the D is unclear. This CDR3 spans 13 amino acids. CDR1 MNHEY and CDR2 SMNVEV come from the germline V gene (reference sequence). V was shortened by 5 bases and J by 2 bases, with 9 bases between the two germline ends. CDR3 loop: CASSPRINTEAFF. For the CDR3, the DNA is TGTGCCAGCAGTCCGCGAATTAACACTGAAGCTTTCTTT.

As to this clone: The sample has other DNA sequences that encode this CDR3 too. The V gene is TRBV5-4, the J gene TRBJ1-2, with unresolved D. This CDR3 has 14 amino acids. CDR1 and CDR2 from the germline V gene are SGHNT and YYREEE (reference sequence). Trimming stripped 0 bases from V and 0 bases from J, with 6 bases between. The CDR3 DNA reads as TGTGCCAGCAGCTTGGTAGGAGCTAACTATGGCTACACCTTC. It translates to CASSLVGANYGYTF.

V and J are TRBV10-3 and TRBJ1-1, with a weak D call TRBD1 (5 bases). The CDR3 covers 13 residues. The germline CDR1 and CDR2 sequences are ENHRY and SYGVKD. With 6 bases removed from V and 1 base from J, the gap between germline ends came to 9 bases. This chain's CDR3 is CAIRQEPNTEAFF. Written as DNA, the CDR3 is TGTGCCATCAGACAGGAACCGAACACTGAAGCTTTCTTT.

The V and J genes are TRBV7-9 and TRBJ2-1; TRBD2 matches 12 bases. Germline V lookup: CDR1 SEHNR, CDR2 FQNEAQ (reference sequence). The V segment lost 5 bases and the J segment 7 bases; nucleotides outside the gene matches: 6. CDR3 length: 15 residues. In DNA form, the CDR3 reads TGTGCCAGCAGCCGTGGACTAGCGGGATGGAATGAGCAGTTCTTC. Translating gives CASSRGLAGWNEQFF.